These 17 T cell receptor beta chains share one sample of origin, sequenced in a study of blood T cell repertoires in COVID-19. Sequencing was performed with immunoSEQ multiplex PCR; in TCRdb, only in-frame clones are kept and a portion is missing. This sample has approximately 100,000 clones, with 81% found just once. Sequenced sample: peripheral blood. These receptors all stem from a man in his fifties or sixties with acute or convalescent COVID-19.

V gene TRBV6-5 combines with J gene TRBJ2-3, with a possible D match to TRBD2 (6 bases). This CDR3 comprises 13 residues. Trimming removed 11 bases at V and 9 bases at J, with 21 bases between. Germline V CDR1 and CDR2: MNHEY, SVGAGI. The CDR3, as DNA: TGTGCCGGGAAATCGGAGAGCCGGGGGACGCAGTATTTT. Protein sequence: CAGKSESRGTQYF.

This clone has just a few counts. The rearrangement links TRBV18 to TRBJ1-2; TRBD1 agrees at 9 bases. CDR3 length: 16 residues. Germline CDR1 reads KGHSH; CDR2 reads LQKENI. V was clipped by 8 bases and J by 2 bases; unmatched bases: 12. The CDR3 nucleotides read TGTGCCAGCCACGGCACAGGGGGCTCAACAAACTATGGCTACACCTTC. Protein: CASHGTGGSTNYGYTF.

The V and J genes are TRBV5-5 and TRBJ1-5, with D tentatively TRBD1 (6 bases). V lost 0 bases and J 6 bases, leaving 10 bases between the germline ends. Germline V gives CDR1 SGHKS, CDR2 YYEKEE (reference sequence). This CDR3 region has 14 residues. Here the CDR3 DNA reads TGTGCCAGCAGCTTGGCGGGGGGCCCTCAGCCCCAGCATTTT. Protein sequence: CASSLAGGPQPQHF.

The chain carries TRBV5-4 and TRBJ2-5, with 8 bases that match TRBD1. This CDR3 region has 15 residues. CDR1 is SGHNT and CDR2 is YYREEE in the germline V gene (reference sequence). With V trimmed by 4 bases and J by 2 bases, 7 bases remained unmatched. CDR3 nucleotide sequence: TGTGCCAGCAGCGAACTCGGACAGGGACAAGAGACCCAGTACTTC. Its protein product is CASSELGQGQETQYF.

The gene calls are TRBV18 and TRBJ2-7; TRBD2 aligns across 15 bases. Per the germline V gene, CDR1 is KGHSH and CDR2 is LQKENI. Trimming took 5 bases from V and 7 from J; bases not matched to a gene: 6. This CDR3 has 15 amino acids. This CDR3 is CASSSSGTSGGEQYF. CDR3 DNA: TGTGCCAGCTCATCGTCCGGGACTAGCGGGGGGGAGCAGTACTTC.

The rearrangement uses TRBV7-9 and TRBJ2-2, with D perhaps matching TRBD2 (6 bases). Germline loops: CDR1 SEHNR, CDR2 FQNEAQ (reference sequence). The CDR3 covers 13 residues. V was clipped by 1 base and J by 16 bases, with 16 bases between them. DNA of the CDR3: TGTGCCAGCAGCTTAGTTTTAGGCGGGGCCAAGTTTTTT. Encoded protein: CASSLVLGGAKFF.

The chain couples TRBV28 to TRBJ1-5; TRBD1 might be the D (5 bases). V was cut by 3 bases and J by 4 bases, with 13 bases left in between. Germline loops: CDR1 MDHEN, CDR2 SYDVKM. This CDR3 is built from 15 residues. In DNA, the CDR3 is TGTGCCAGCAGTTTTACAGTAAGGGGTAATCAGCCCCAGCATTTT. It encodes CASSFTVRGNQPQHF.

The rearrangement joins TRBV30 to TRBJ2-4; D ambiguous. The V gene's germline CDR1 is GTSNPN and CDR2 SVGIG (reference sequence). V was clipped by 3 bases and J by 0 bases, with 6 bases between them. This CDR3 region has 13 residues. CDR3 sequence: CAWSPLAKNIQYF. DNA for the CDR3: TGTGCCTGGAGCCCACTAGCCAAAAACATTCAGTACTTC. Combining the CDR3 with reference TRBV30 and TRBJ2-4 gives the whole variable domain SQTIHQWPATLVQPVGSPLSLECTVEGTSNPNLYWYRQAAGRGLQLLFYSVGIGQISSEVPQNLSASRPQDRQFILSSKKLLLSDSGFYLCAWSPLAKNIQYFGAGTRLSVL.

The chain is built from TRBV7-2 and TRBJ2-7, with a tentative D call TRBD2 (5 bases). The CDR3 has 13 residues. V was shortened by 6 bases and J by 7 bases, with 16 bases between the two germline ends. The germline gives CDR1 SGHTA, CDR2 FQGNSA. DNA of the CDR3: TGTGCCAGCAGTTTTATTCTTGCGGGTGAGCAGTACTTC. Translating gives CASSFILAGEQYF.

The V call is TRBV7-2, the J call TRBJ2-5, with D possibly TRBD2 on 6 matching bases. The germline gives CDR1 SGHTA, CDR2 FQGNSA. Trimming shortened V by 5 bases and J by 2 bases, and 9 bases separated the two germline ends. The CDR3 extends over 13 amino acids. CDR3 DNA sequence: TGTGCCAGCAGCCCCGGGAGACAAGAGACCCAGTACTTC. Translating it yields CASSPGRQETQYF.

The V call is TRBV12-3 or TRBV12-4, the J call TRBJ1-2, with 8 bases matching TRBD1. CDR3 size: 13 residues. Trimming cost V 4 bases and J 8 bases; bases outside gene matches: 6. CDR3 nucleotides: TGTGCCAGCAGTTCCAGGACAGGGTCAGGCTACACCTTC. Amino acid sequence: CASSSRTGSGYTF.

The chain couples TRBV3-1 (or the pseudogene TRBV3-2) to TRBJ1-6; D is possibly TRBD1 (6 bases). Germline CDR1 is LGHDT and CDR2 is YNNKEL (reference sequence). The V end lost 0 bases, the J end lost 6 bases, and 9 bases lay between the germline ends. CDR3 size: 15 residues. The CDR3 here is CASSQDNRANSPLHF. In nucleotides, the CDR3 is TGTGCCAGCAGCCAAGACAACAGGGCTAATTCACCCCTCCACTTT.

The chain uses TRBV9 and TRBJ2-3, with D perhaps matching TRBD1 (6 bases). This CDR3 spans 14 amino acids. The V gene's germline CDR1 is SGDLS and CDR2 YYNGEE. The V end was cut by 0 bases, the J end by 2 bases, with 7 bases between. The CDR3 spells CASSVAGATDTQYF. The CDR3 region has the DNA TGTGCCAGCAGCGTAGCAGGGGCCACAGATACGCAGTATTTT.

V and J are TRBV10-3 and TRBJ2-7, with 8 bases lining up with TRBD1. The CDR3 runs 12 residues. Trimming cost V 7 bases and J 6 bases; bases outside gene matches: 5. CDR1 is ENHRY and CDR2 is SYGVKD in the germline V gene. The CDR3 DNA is TGTGCCATCACCGGGACAGGCTTCGAGCAGTACTTC. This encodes CAITGTGFEQYF.

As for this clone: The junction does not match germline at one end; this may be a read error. The CDR3 DNA sequence: TGTGCCAGCAGTTACCCGACTAGCGGGAGGGCCAACAGCGGGGAGCTGTTTTTT. Protein sequence: CASSYPTSGRANSGELFF. This chain connects TRBV6-2 or TRBV6-3 to TRBJ2-2; 14 positions match TRBD2. The CDR3 loop spans 18 amino acids. Germline assignment: CDR1 MNHEY and CDR2 SVGEGT.

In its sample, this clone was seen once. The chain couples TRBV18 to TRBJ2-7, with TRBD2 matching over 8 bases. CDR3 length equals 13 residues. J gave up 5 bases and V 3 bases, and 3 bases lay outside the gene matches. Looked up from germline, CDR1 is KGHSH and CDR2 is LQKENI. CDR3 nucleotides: TGTGCCAGCTCACCCAAGACTAGCGACGAGCAGTACTTC. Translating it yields CASSPKTSDEQYF.

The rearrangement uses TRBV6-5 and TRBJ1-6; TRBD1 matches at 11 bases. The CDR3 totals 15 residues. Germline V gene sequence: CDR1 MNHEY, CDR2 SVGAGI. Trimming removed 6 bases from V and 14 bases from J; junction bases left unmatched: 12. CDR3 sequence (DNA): TGTGCCAGCAGCCGGACAGGGGGCGAGGTAGGGACCCTCCACTTT. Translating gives CASSRTGGEVGTLHF.